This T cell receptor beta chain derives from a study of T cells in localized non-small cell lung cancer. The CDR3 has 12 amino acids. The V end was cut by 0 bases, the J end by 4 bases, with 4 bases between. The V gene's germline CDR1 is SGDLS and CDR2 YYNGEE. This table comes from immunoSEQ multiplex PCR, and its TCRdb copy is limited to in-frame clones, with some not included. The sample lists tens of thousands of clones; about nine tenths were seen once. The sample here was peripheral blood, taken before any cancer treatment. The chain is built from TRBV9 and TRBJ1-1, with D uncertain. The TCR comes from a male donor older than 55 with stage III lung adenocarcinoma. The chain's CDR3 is CASSVAGTEAFF. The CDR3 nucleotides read TGTGCCAGCAGCGTAGCGGGCACTGAAGCTTTCTTT.